This is a list of T cell receptor beta chains from one sample in a study of shared clonotypes between healthy human individuals. Only in-frame clones appear in the TCRdb table, and some are missing; sequencing was by immunoSEQ multiplex PCR. This repertoire shows about 1,900,000 clones, about 95% found once; its top ten account for 0.9% to 1.5%. The sample consisted of naive CD8+ T cells sorted from blood. The receptors stem from a man aged 18 to 30 in good health. Both conserved end residues are part of each CDR3. The order of the fields is CDR3 protein, CDR3 DNA, D gene, V gene, J gene, clone size. A D gene is named only where the DNA matches it firmly. The listing skips clone size in some rows; elsewhere it reads once, few, many or a size class.

CDR3aa: CASSKVTLHAEQFF
CDR3nt: TGTGCCAGCAGCAAAGTGACTCTGCACGCTGAGCAGTTCTTC
d_gene: NA
v_gene: TRBV5-8
j_gene: TRBJ2-1
abundance: NA

CDR3aa: CASSYGLAGENEQFF
CDR3nt: TGTGCCAGCAGTTACGGACTAGCGGGGGAGAATGAGCAGTTCTTC
d_gene: TRBD2
v_gene: TRBV6-5
j_gene: TRBJ2-1
abundance: NA

CDR3aa: CASSQGLGGAGAFF
CDR3nt: TGCGCCAGCAGCCAGGGTTTAGGGGGGGCAGGAGCTTTCTTT
d_gene: NA
v_gene: TRBV4-1
j_gene: TRBJ1-1
abundance: NA

CDR3aa: CASSLVGSSYEQYF
CDR3nt: TGTGCCAGCAGCTTAGTTGGCAGCTCCTACGAGCAGTACTTC
d_gene: NA
v_gene: TRBV11-2
j_gene: TRBJ2-7
abundance: NA

CDR3aa: CASSYSGSYNEQFF
CDR3nt: TGTGCCAGCAGTTATTCTGGCTCCTACAATGAGCAGTTCTTC
d_gene: NA
v_gene: TRBV6-5
j_gene: TRBJ2-1
abundance: NA

CDR3aa: CASTPRAGTGELFF
CDR3nt: TGTGCCAGTACCCCAAGGGCGGGCACCGGGGAGCTGTTTTTT
d_gene: NA
v_gene: TRBV19
j_gene: TRBJ2-2
abundance: NA

CDR3aa: CASSPGPGQLNTEAFF
CDR3nt: TGTGCCAGCAGCCCAGGGCCGGGACAGTTGAACACTGAAGCTTTCTTT
d_gene: TRBD1
v_gene: TRBV7-9
j_gene: TRBJ1-1
abundance: NA

CDR3aa: CASSAGTSGYQETQYF
CDR3nt: TGTGCCAGCAGCGCCGGGACTAGCGGGTATCAAGAGACCCAGTACTTC
d_gene: TRBD2
v_gene: TRBV9
j_gene: TRBJ2-5
abundance: NA

CDR3aa: CASSIQGSYEQYF
CDR3nt: TGTGCCAGCAGCATACAGGGCTCCTACGAGCAGTACTTC
d_gene: NA
v_gene: TRBV27
j_gene: TRBJ2-7
abundance: NA

CDR3aa: CASGLTSGGAETQYF
CDR3nt: TGTGCCAGCGGACTCACTAGCGGGGGGGCAGAGACCCAGTACTTC
d_gene: TRBD2
v_gene: TRBV7-2
j_gene: TRBJ2-5
abundance: NA

CDR3aa: CASSYGGIGEKLFF
CDR3nt: TGTGCCAGTAGTTACGGGGGTATCGGAGAAAAACTGTTTTTT
d_gene: NA
v_gene: TRBV19
j_gene: TRBJ1-4
abundance: NA

CDR3aa: CASSDTDNSGNTIYF
CDR3nt: TGCGCCAGCAGCGACACGGACAACTCTGGAAACACCATATATTTT
d_gene: NA
v_gene: TRBV5-1
j_gene: TRBJ1-3
abundance: NA

CDR3aa: CASSGVAGDTF
CDR3nt: TGTGCCAGCAGCGGGGTAGCAGGCGACACCTTC
d_gene: NA
v_gene: TRBV9
j_gene: TRBJ1-2
abundance: once

CDR3aa: CASSPTGYTDTQYF
CDR3nt: TGCGCCAGCAGCCCGACAGGTTACACAGATACGCAGTATTTT
d_gene: NA
v_gene: TRBV4-1
j_gene: TRBJ2-3
abundance: NA

CDR3aa: CASSPRGSNEQFF
CDR3nt: TGTGCCAGCAGCCCCCGGGGTAGCAATGAGCAGTTCTTC
d_gene: NA
v_gene: TRBV11-3
j_gene: TRBJ2-1
abundance: NA

CDR3aa: CASSPSPRYEQYF
CDR3nt: TGTGCCAGCAGTCCCTCGCCCCGCTACGAGCAGTACTTC
d_gene: NA
v_gene: TRBV9
j_gene: TRBJ2-7
abundance: NA

CDR3aa: CSVESGSTYEQYF
CDR3nt: TGCAGCGTTGAATCCGGGTCCACCTACGAGCAGTACTTC
d_gene: NA
v_gene: TRBV29-1
j_gene: TRBJ2-7
abundance: NA

CDR3aa: CASSDRFSGELFF
CDR3nt: TGTGCCAGCAGTGACAGGTTCTCCGGGGAGCTGTTTTTT
d_gene: NA
v_gene: TRBV25-1
j_gene: TRBJ2-2
abundance: NA

CDR3aa: CASSASGGLVGELFF
CDR3nt: TGTGCCAGTAGTGCTTCTGGGGGGCTGGTCGGGGAGCTGTTTTTT
d_gene: NA
v_gene: TRBV19
j_gene: TRBJ2-2
abundance: NA

CDR3aa: CASSIERDSSGNTIYF
CDR3nt: TGTGCCAGTAGTATAGAGCGGGATAGCTCTGGAAACACCATATATTTT
d_gene: NA
v_gene: TRBV19
j_gene: TRBJ1-3
abundance: NA

CDR3aa: CASSRTGSTDTQYF
CDR3nt: TGTGCCAGCAGCCGGACAGGAAGCACAGATACGCAGTATTTT
d_gene: TRBD1
v_gene: TRBV2
j_gene: TRBJ2-3
abundance: NA